The 13 T cell receptor beta chains in this list originate from one sample, sequenced in a study of cytomegalovirus exposure and HLA in healthy donors (dated by TCRdb to between 2016 and 2019). Libraries were prepared through the immunoSEQ multiplex PCR assay. TCRdb limited this immuneACCESS table to in-frame rearrangements with V and J called. A share of clones is missing; checked studies link under half to unresolved V genes, and the rest is unexplained. The sample has approximately 150,000 clones on record, 87% of them singletons. 4.5% of the sample goes to the ten largest clones. Sample: PBMCs. Receptors were obtained from a man younger than 35 in good health and CMV-seropositive.

The chain links TRBV12-5 to TRBJ1-5; D might be TRBD1 (6 bases). Germline CDR1 LGHNT, CDR2 FRNRAP. The CDR3 loop spans 14 amino acids. Trimming removed 3 bases from V and 6 bases from J, with 12 bases in between. The CDR3 sequence: CASGLGTGSQPQHF. CDR3 nucleotides: TGTGCTAGTGGTTTAGGCACAGGGAGTCAGCCCCAGCATTTT.

The chain has TRBV29-1 and TRBJ2-7; 9 bases align to TRBD1. Germline CDR1 reads SQVTM; CDR2 reads ANQGSEA. Trimming cost V 8 bases and J 3 bases; bases outside gene matches: 8. The CDR3 loop spans 13 amino acids. The CDR3 coding sequence is TGCAGCACCCCGGACAGGGGAAACTACGAGCAGTACTTC. Translating it yields CSTPDRGNYEQYF.

This clone has just a few counts. The CDR3 region has the DNA TGTGCCAGCTCGAGACAGGGGGCGAGTGAAAAACTGTTTTTT. As protein: CASSRQGASEKLFF. The gene calls are TRBV6-1 and TRBJ1-4, with 10 nucleotides matching TRBD1. Germline CDR1 reads MNHNS; CDR2 reads SASEGT. This CDR3 spans 14 amino acids. Losses at the gene ends were 8 bases for V and 7 bases for J; bases not matched to a gene: 7.

The V call is TRBV9, the J call TRBJ2-1, with 10 bases fitting TRBD1. V was clipped by 4 bases and J by 7 bases; unmatched bases: 8. The CDR3 has 15 residues. The germline CDR1 and CDR2 sequences are SGDLS and YYNGEE. The DNA of the CDR3 is TGTGCCAGCAGCCCGAGAGGACAGGGGGTAAATGAGCAGTTCTTC. Its protein is CASSPRGQGVNEQFF.

This chain links TRBV28 with TRBJ1-3; no reliable D call. The CDR3 covers 16 residues. The germline V and J ends were trimmed by 3 bases and 10 bases, with 22 bases remaining between them. Germline CDR1 is MDHEN and CDR2 is SYDVKM. CDR3 sequence reads: CASSFYRGFFPGTIYF. The CDR3 DNA reads TGTGCCAGCAGTTTTTATCGAGGCTTTTTCCCGGGGACCATATATTTT.

The CDR3 spells CASSQGHDYGYTF. The CDR3 bases are TGTGCCAGCAGCCAGGGACATGACTATGGCTACACCTTC. V gene TRBV11-2 combines with J gene TRBJ1-2, with D possibly being TRBD1 (6 bases). The CDR3 runs 13 residues. From germline, CDR1 is SGHAT and CDR2 FQNNGV. The germline V and J ends were trimmed by 5 bases and 3 bases, with 10 bases remaining between them. Full variable domain (remainder filled in from reference TRBV11-2 and TRBJ1-2): EAGVAQSPRYKIIEKRQSVAFWCNPISGHATLYWYQQILGQGPKLLIQFQNNGVVDDSQLPKDRFSAERLKGVDSTLKIQPAKLEDSAVYLCASSQGHDYGYTFGSGTRLTVV.

The chain couples TRBV5-4 to TRBJ1-4; possibly TRBD1 for D (5 bases). The CDR3 is 15 amino acids. Trimming cost V 1 base and J 7 bases, with 14 bases left between them. The germline V gene has CDR1 SGHNT and CDR2 YYREEE (reference sequence). CDR3 coding DNA: TGTGCCAGCAGCTTGAGACAGCCCCTGGGTGAAAAACTGTTTTTT. Translated: CASSLRQPLGEKLFF.

A few counts support this clone. The rearrangement uses TRBV6-6 and TRBJ2-1; D is possibly TRBD1 (6 bases). CDR1 and CDR2 from the germline V gene are MNHNY and SVGAGI (reference sequence). The CDR3 is made up of 12 amino acids. Deletions cut 7 bases from V and 13 bases from J, with 17 bases between. The CDR3 DNA is TGTGCCAGCACCGGGACATTATCTAATCAGTTCTTC. Protein: CASTGTLSNQFF.

V and J are TRBV6-1 and TRBJ2-2, with 10 bases aligning to TRBD1. Per germline, CDR1 MNHNS and CDR2 SASEGT. J lost 4 bases, V lost 8 bases, and 7 bases had no gene match. The CDR3 runs 15 residues. CDR3 protein: CASHDRGLVTGELFF. CDR3 coding DNA: TGTGCCAGCCACGACAGGGGGCTTGTCACCGGGGAGCTGTTTTTT.

The gene calls are TRBV15 and TRBJ1-2; 7 positions agree with TRBD1. The CDR3 runs to 16 residues. Germline CDR1 LNHNV, CDR2 YYDKDF (reference sequence). With V trimmed by 0 bases and J by 3 bases, 7 bases remained unmatched. CDR3 protein: CATSRDDRGRDYGYTF. Written as DNA, the CDR3 is TGTGCCACCAGCAGAGATGATAGGGGGCGCGACTATGGCTACACCTTC.

This clone was counted once. This chain connects TRBV9 to TRBJ2-1; weak D call: TRBD1 (6 bases). Germline CDR1 and CDR2: SGDLS and YYNGEE. The CDR3 has 16 residues. V lost 3 bases and J lost 5, with 18 bases in between. The CDR3 spells CASSALFDRNDNEQFF. Written as DNA, the CDR3 is TGTGCCAGCAGCGCCCTCTTTGACAGGAACGACAATGAGCAGTTCTTC.

V and J are TRBV19 and TRBJ2-7; the D gene is possibly TRBD2 (6 bases). This CDR3 has 14 amino acids. In germline, CDR1 is LNHDA, CDR2 SQIVND (reference sequence). Trimming cost V 5 bases and J 2 bases, with 13 bases left between them. CDR3 DNA: TGTGCCAGTAGTTGGGCTAGCGATGCCTACGAGCAGTACTTC. It is translated as CASSWASDAYEQYF.

The V and J genes are TRBV28 and TRBJ1-2; tentative D call: TRBD1 (5 bases). V lost 10 bases and J 4 bases, leaving 13 bases between the germline ends. CDR1 and CDR2 (germline): MDHEN, SYDVKM. This CDR3 comprises 12 residues. The CDR3 DNA reads as TGTGCCACCGTTACAGGAGTCTATGGCTACACCTTC. Its translation: CATVTGVYGYTF.